The 20 T cell receptor beta chains reported below all come from one sample, sequenced in a study of T-cell memory formation after mild COVID-19. Each CDR3 protein is one row after TCRdb ran MiXCR on the 5' RACE reads. The sample has some 200,000 distinct CDR3 sequences, 20% to 25% seen once; the top ten hold under 30%. Sequenced sample: PBMCs or a T cell subset sorted from them (not recorded which). These receptor sequences come from an adult woman who had mild COVID-19 (a few samples of this study predate the infection). Cell type and time point are not known.

This chain joins TRBV7-8 and TRBJ2-1; D possibly corresponds to TRBD1 (6 bases). V was trimmed by 5 bases and J by 0 bases, leaving 17 bases between them. CDR1 SGHVS and CDR2 FQNEAQ come from the germline V gene. There are 17 residues in the CDR3. In nucleotides, the CDR3 is TGTGCCAGCAGCCTACAACAGGGACATCTCTCCTACAATGAGCAGTTCTTC. Its translation is CASSLQQGHLSYNEQFF.

The J gene is TRBJ2-2, the V gene TRBV7-6; unclear D gene. Trimming removed 0 bases from V and 1 base from J, with 9 bases in between. Germline V gives CDR1 SGHVS, CDR2 FNYEAQ. The CDR3 is 16 amino acids. In DNA, the CDR3 is TGTGCCAGCAGCTTAGCGTATGCGAAGAACACCGGGGAGCTGTTTTTT. It encodes CASSLAYAKNTGELFF.

This clonotype came up a few times. DNA of the CDR3: TGCAGCGTTGAGGGGACTAGCGGCGAGGAGACCCAGTACTTC. This translates into CSVEGTSGEETQYF. This chain links TRBV29-1 with TRBJ2-5, with 11 bases fitting TRBD2. Germline V lookup: CDR1 SQVTM, CDR2 ANQGSEA. V trimming: 3 bases; J trimming: 5 bases; junction bases outside the gene matches: 5. The CDR3 is made up of 14 amino acids.

This chain uses TRBV27 with TRBJ2-7, with D perhaps matching TRBD1 (5 bases). The CDR3 spans 15 residues. Germline-derived CDR1 and CDR2 are MNHEY and SMNVEV (reference sequence). The V gene lost 3 bases and the J gene lost 3 bases, with 15 bases spanning the gap. The DNA of the CDR3 is TGTGCCAGCAGTTTTGGGCAGGGTTTGTTCTACGAGCAGTACTTC. Amino acids: CASSFGQGLFYEQYF.

This clonotype turned up a few times. This sequence joins TRBV5-5 and TRBJ2-7; 7 bases map to TRBD1. Germline V gives CDR1 SGHKS, CDR2 YYEKEE (reference sequence). V gave up 2 bases and J gave up 1 base; unmatched junction bases: 3. This CDR3 is built from 14 residues. CDR3 coding DNA: TGTGCCAGCAGCTTCGACAGGGTATCCTACGAGCAGTACTTC. This gives the protein CASSFDRVSYEQYF.

This clonotype has only a few counts. The chain joins TRBV12-3 or TRBV12-4 to TRBJ1-2, with a tentative D call TRBD1 (6 bases). Trimming cost V 5 bases and J 6 bases, with 16 bases left between them. This CDR3 is 14 amino acids long. CDR3 DNA sequence: TGTGCCAGCAGTGTAGGGACATCGGGGAATGGCTACACCTTC. It encodes CASSVGTSGNGYTF.

This clonotype appeared a few times. The V and J genes are TRBV15 and TRBJ2-7; D might be TRBD2 (5 bases). V lost 4 bases to trimming and J lost 4 bases, with 14 bases between them. In germline, CDR1 is LNHNV, CDR2 YYDKDF (reference sequence). The CDR3 covers 14 residues. CDR3 DNA sequence: TGTGCCACCAGCATAGGTCCCGCGGGTTACGAGCAGTACTTC. It encodes CATSIGPAGYEQYF.

Remarks on this clonotype: A junction end diverges from the germline sequence, so it may reflect a read error. The gene calls are TRBV7-7 and TRBJ2-5; TRBD1 might be the D (7 bases). Germline assignment: CDR1 SSHAT and CDR2 FNYEAQ (reference sequence). This CDR3 is 15 amino acids long. The CDR3 loop reads CASSAAGGRGETQYF. The DNA for the CDR3 is TGTGCTAGCAGCGCGGCAGGGGGGCGCGGAGAGACCCAGTACTTC. The variable domain in full, completed from reference TRBV7-7 and TRBJ2-5, reads GAGVSQSPRYKVTKRGQDVTLRCDPISSHATLYWYQQALGQGPEFLTYFNYEAQPDKSGLPSDRFSAERPEGSISTLTIQRTEQRDSAMYRCASSAAGGRGETQYFGPGTRLLVL.

The sample holds a few counts of this clonotype. The chain uses TRBV7-3 and TRBJ2-1; D is unresolved. The CDR3 is made up of 12 amino acids. Germline V gene data show CDR1 as SGHTA and CDR2 as FQGTGA. Trimming removed 5 bases from V and 9 bases from J, with 11 bases in between. In DNA, the CDR3 is TGTGCCAGCAGCCCCCTACTGGGTGAGCAGTTCTTC. As protein: CASSPLLGEQFF.

CDR3 sequence reads: CASSQGMGGREQFF. CDR3 nucleotides: TGTGCCAGCAGTCAGGGGATGGGGGGAAGAGAGCAGTTCTTC. V gene TRBV6-5 combines with J gene TRBJ2-1; D could derive from TRBD1 or TRBD2 (6 bases each). The V gene's germline CDR1 is MNHEY and CDR2 SVGAGI. Trimming pared 5 bases from V and 10 bases from J, leaving 18 bases between. This CDR3 region has 14 residues.

The chain combines TRBV4-1 with TRBJ1-1; possible D gene TRBD1, 5 bases. There are 14 residues in the CDR3. With 1 base removed from V and 5 bases from J, the gap between germline ends came to 11 bases. Germline assignment: CDR1 MGHRA and CDR2 YSYEKL. CDR3 nucleotide sequence: TGCGCCAGCAGCCAAGCTGGGGGGTGGACTGAAGCTTTCTTT. This encodes CASSQAGGWTEAFF.

J is TRBJ2-7 and V is TRBV6-5, with 12 nucleotides matching TRBD1. The junction had 16 bases not matched to a gene; V was cut back by 6 bases and J by 7 bases. The CDR3 has 17 residues. Germline CDR1 MNHEY, CDR2 SVGAGI. CDR3 nucleotides: TGTGCCAGCAGCTTTGACGAACCGGGACAGGGGGCGGATGAGCAGTACTTC. Protein sequence: CASSFDEPGQGADEQYF.

The chain links TRBV14 to TRBJ1-1; D is ambiguous. The CDR3 contains 16 residues. Deletions cut 1 base from V and 0 bases from J, with 12 bases between. The V gene's germline CDR1 is SGHDN and CDR2 FVKESK. The CDR3, as DNA: TGTGCCAGCAGCCAAGTTCCTAAGATCATGAACACTGAAGCTTTCTTT. Translated: CASSQVPKIMNTEAFF. The whole variable domain, filled in from reference TRBV14 and TRBJ1-1, reads EAGVTQFPSHSVIEKGQTVTLRCDPISGHDNLYWYRRVMGKEIKFLLHFVKESKQDESGMPNNRFLAERTGGTYSTLKVQPAELEDSGVYFCASSQVPKIMNTEAFFGQGTRLTVV.

The chain couples TRBV27 to TRBJ2-2, with a possible D match to TRBD2 (6 bases). Germline CDR1 MNHEY, CDR2 SMNVEV (reference sequence). The ends were cut back, 3 bases at V and 6 bases at J, with 11 bases in the middle. This CDR3 has 14 amino acids. This chain's CDR3 is CASSFPGGAGELFF. CDR3 nucleotide sequence: TGTGCCAGCAGTTTCCCCGGGGGAGCCGGGGAGCTGTTTTTT.

V gene TRBV15 combines with J gene TRBJ2-7; TRBD1 agrees at 9 bases. Germline V gives CDR1 LNHNV, CDR2 YYDKDF (reference sequence). The junction had 11 bases not matched to a gene; V was cut back by 0 bases and J by 5 bases. The CDR3 runs 17 residues. The CDR3 bases are TGTGCCACCAGCAGAGACTCCTCCGGGACAGGGTTCGACGAGCAGTACTTC. Translating gives CATSRDSSGTGFDEQYF.

The gene calls are TRBV4-1 and TRBJ1-1, with a weak D call TRBD1 (6 bases). Germline V gives CDR1 MGHRA, CDR2 YSYEKL. The CDR3 has 15 residues. Trimming cost V 1 base and J 3 bases, with 12 bases left between them. As DNA, the CDR3 is TGCGCCAGCAGCCAAGCCTCTGGACAGTACACTGAAGCTTTCTTT. Translation gives CASSQASGQYTEAFF.

CDR3 region: CASSSTGLKGDTQYF. The CDR3, as DNA: TGTGCCAGCAGCTCGACCGGGCTCAAAGGAGATACGCAGTATTTT. The chain couples TRBV5-5 to TRBJ2-3; no firm D call. This CDR3 has 15 residues. Trimming took off 3 bases at V and 5 bases at J, with 16 bases between the two ends. Germline V gives CDR1 SGHKS, CDR2 YYEKEE (reference sequence).

The CDR3 is CASSSPMEPQHF. DNA for the CDR3: TGTGCCAGCAGCTCCCCGATGGAGCCCCAGCATTTT. The rearrangement links TRBV7-9 to TRBJ1-5; D remains unclear. The CDR3 covers 12 residues. The ends were cut back, 4 bases at V and 8 bases at J, with 9 bases in the middle. CDR1 is SEHNR and CDR2 is FQNEAQ in the germline V gene (reference sequence).

This clonotype was observed a handful of times. V is TRBV24-1 and J is TRBJ1-2, with 9 nucleotides matching TRBD1. Germline CDR1 KGHDR, CDR2 SFDVKD. This CDR3 is built from 15 residues. After removal of 4 bases from V and 4 bases from J, the junction contained 6 bases not matched to a gene. CDR3 coding DNA: TGTGCCACCAGTGAGCAGGACAGGGGCGTCTATGGCTACACCTTC. As protein: CATSEQDRGVYGYTF.

The CDR3 DNA follows: TGTGCCAGCCACGCGGGCACCGGGGAGCTGTTTTTT. It translates to CASHAGTGELFF. The V gene is TRBV12-3 or TRBV12-4, the J gene TRBJ2-2; TRBD2 might be the D (5 bases). The CDR3 is made up of 12 amino acids. Between the trimmed V and J ends, which lost 8 bases and 4 bases, there was a span of 8 bases.